This T cell receptor beta chain was sequenced during a study of T-cell memory formation after mild COVID-19. CDR3 length: 13 residues. CDR1 SGHDN and CDR2 FVKESK come from the germline V gene. The V and J ends lost 10 bases and 0 bases respectively, with 10 bases between them. TCRdb used MiXCR to reprocess the 5' RACE reads, holding one entry per CDR3 protein. The sample holds about 430,000 distinct CDR3 sequences; about a sixth are singletons and the top ten take 20% to 25%. Source material: PBMCs or a T cell subset sorted from them (not recorded which). The rearrangement links TRBV14 to TRBJ1-3; D possibly corresponds to TRBD1 (6 bases). The sequence was collected from a man aged 18 to 30 who had mild COVID-19 (a few samples of this study predate the infection). Cell type and time point are not known. CDR3 sequence reads: CATGQYSGNTIYF. The DNA for the CDR3 is TGTGCCACCGGACAGTACTCTGGAAACACCATATATTTT.